The 14 T cell receptor beta chains listed next were all sequenced from one sample in a study of blood T cell repertoires in COVID-19. Generated by immunoSEQ multiplex PCR, the TCRdb table keeps only in-frame clones and is missing some. The table records 70,000 to 95,000 clones, about 89% of them present only once. Input material: peripheral blood. The receptors stem from a man in his fifties with COVID-19, enrolled during active disease.

The chain links TRBV4-2 to TRBJ2-3; 10 nucleotides align to TRBD1. The CDR3 spans 16 residues. The J segment lost 1 base and the V segment lost 4 bases, leaving 5 bases of the junction unmatched. Germline loops: CDR1 LGHNA, CDR2 YNFKEQ. The CDR3 sequence: CASSLSGTGGTDTQYF. The CDR3 region has the DNA TGTGCCAGCAGCCTTTCCGGGACAGGGGGCACAGATACGCAGTATTTT.

Concerning this clone itself: At one end the junction does not follow the germline gene, possibly because of a read error. The V and J genes are TRBV19 and TRBJ2-2; 9 nucleotides agree with TRBD2. In germline, CDR1 is LNHDA, CDR2 SQIVND (reference sequence). This CDR3 contains 18 residues. In DNA form, the CDR3 reads TGTGCCAGTAGTATTGGGGTAGCGGGAGCCGCGAACACCGGGGAGCCGTTTTTT. Its translation is CASSIGVAGAANTGEPFF.

The J gene is TRBJ1-3, the V gene TRBV7-2; D ambiguous. Germline assignment: CDR1 SGHTA and CDR2 FQGNSA. Trimming left V 5 bases short and J 2 bases short, with 7 bases between. This CDR3 is 13 amino acids long. CDR3: CASSLYTGNTIYF. The CDR3 nucleotides are TGTGCCAGCAGCCTATATACTGGAAACACCATATATTTT.

This rearrangement joins TRBV7-3 to TRBJ1-2, with D maybe TRBD1 (6 bases). Germline-derived CDR1 and CDR2 are SGHTA and FQGTGA. Trimming stripped 3 bases from V and 5 bases from J, with 10 bases between. The CDR3 covers 13 residues. The CDR3 nucleotides are TGTGCCAGCAGCTTTTCACAGGGTTATGGCTACACCTTC. As protein: CASSFSQGYGYTF.

J is TRBJ1-2 and V is TRBV5-8; 8 bases agree with TRBD1. Germline V lookup: CDR1 SGHTS, CDR2 YDEGEE. After removal of 2 bases from V and 3 bases from J, the junction contained 3 bases not matched to a gene. CDR3 size: 14 residues. This CDR3 reads CASSFSGGDYGYTF. The DNA for the CDR3 is TGTGCCAGCAGCTTTTCAGGGGGCGACTATGGCTACACCTTC.

The chain links TRBV24-1 to TRBJ1-4; D not resolved. The CDR3 sequence is 16 residues long. Germline-derived CDR1 and CDR2 are KGHDR and SFDVKD. Deletions cut 2 bases from V and 1 base from J, with 10 bases between. The CDR3 spells CATSDSNPGTNEKLFF. The CDR3 DNA follows: TGTGCCACCAGTGATTCTAACCCAGGAACTAATGAAAAACTGTTTTTT.

This clone showed up just once. This chain uses TRBV9 with TRBJ2-1; 7 nucleotides align to TRBD1. The CDR3 runs 11 residues. Trimming cost V 2 bases and J 10 bases; bases outside gene matches: 0. Germline CDR1 is SGDLS and CDR2 is YYNGEE. The DNA of the CDR3 is TGTGCCAGCAGCGTGGGACAGGAGCAGTTCTTC. Translating gives CASSVGQEQFF.

The genes are TRBV2 and TRBJ2-5; TRBD2 is a possible D gene (5 bases). Germline V gives CDR1 SNHLY, CDR2 FYNNEI. There are 10 residues in the CDR3. Trimming pared 3 bases from V and 11 bases from J, leaving 7 bases between. The CDR3 DNA reads as TGTGCCAGCAGTGACGGGGTGCAGTACTTC. It yields the protein CASSDGVQYF.

V gene TRBV2 combines with J gene TRBJ2-2, with TRBD2 matching 8 bases. With 4 bases clipped from V and 2 bases from J, the junction kept 6 bases outside the gene matches. The germline V gene has CDR1 SNHLY and CDR2 FYNNEI. The CDR3 has 16 amino acids. This CDR3 is CASSVRLAGNTGELFF. The CDR3 nucleotides read TGTGCCAGCAGTGTTCGGCTAGCGGGTAACACCGGGGAGCTGTTTTTT.

This chain uses TRBV27 with TRBJ1-3, with 8 bases matching TRBD1. The CDR3 runs to 16 residues. V shed 6 bases, J shed 3 bases, and the junction held 10 bases outside the gene matches. The V gene's germline CDR1 is MNHEY and CDR2 SMNVEV (reference sequence). In nucleotides, the CDR3 is TGTGCCAGCAGCCGGGCGGGGGGGACAGGTGGAAACACCATATATTTT. As protein: CASSRAGGTGGNTIYF.

The V and J genes are TRBV5-1 and TRBJ1-5; D ambiguous. Germline V gives CDR1 SGHRS, CDR2 YFSETQ. This CDR3 has 13 amino acids. Between the trimmed V and J ends, which lost 0 bases and 2 bases, there was a span of 3 bases. The CDR3 loop reads CASSLAGNQPQHF. The CDR3 DNA reads as TGCGCCAGCAGCTTGGCGGGCAATCAGCCCCAGCATTTT.

The CDR3 here is CAISDGRDYGYTF. The CDR3, as DNA: TGTGCCATCAGTGATGGGCGGGACTATGGCTACACCTTC. This sequence joins TRBV10-3 and TRBJ1-2; D unresolved. This CDR3 region has 13 residues. V was shortened by 3 bases and J by 3 bases, with 8 bases between the two germline ends. Per germline, CDR1 ENHRY and CDR2 SYGVKD.

The V gene is TRBV5-1, the J gene TRBJ2-7; TRBD2 matches 10 bases. V was pared by 3 bases and J by 3 bases, with 3 bases of the junction left unmatched. From germline, CDR1 is SGHRS and CDR2 YFSETQ. The CDR3 totals 14 residues. The CDR3 DNA is TGCGCCAGCAGCTGGACTAGCGGAAACTACGAGCAGTACTTC. It is translated as CASSWTSGNYEQYF.

The chain is built from TRBV4-2 and TRBJ2-7; TRBD2 matches at 8 bases. V shed 1 base, J shed 0 bases, and the junction held 5 bases outside the gene matches. CDR1 and CDR2 (germline): LGHNA, YNFKEQ. The CDR3 totals 16 residues. The CDR3 region has the DNA TGTGCCAGCAGCCAAGTTGCCGGGACTAGCTCCTACGAGCAGTACTTC. Protein sequence: CASSQVAGTSSYEQYF.